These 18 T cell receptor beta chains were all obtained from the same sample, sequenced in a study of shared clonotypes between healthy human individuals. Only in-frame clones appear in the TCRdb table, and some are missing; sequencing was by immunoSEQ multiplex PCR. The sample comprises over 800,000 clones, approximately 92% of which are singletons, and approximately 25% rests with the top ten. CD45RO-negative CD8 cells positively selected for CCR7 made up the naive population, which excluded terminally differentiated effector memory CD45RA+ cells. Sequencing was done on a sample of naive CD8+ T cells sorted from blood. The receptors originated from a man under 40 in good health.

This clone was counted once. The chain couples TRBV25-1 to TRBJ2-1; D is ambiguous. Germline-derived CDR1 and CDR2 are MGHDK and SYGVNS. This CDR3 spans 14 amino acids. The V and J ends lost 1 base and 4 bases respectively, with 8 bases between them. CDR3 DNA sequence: TGTGCCAGCAGTGAATGGAACAAGTACAATGAGCAGTTCTTC. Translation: CASSEWNKYNEQFF.

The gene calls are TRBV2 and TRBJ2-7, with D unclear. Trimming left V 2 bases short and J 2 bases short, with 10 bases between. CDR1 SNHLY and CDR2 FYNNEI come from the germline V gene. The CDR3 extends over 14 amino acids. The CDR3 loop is CASSEYVGPYEQYF. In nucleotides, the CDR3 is TGTGCCAGCAGTGAATACGTCGGCCCCTACGAGCAGTACTTC.

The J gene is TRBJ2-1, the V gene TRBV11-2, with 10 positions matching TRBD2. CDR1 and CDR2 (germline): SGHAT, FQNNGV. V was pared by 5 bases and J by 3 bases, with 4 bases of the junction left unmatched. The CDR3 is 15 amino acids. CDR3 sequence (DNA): TGTGCCAGCAGCAGCGGGAGGGCTGTCTACAATGAGCAGTTCTTC. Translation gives CASSSGRAVYNEQFF.

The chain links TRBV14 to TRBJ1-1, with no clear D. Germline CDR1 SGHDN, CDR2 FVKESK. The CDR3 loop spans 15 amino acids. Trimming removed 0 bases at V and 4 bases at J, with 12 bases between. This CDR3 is CASSQDRSWVTEAFF. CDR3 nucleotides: TGTGCCAGCAGCCAAGACCGTTCCTGGGTCACTGAAGCTTTCTTT.

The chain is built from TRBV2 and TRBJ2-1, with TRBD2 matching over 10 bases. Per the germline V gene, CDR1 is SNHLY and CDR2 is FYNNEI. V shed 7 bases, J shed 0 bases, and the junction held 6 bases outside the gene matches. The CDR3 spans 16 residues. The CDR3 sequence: CASKLAGASSYNEQFF. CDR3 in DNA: TGTGCCAGCAAGCTAGCGGGAGCTAGCTCCTACAATGAGCAGTTCTTC.

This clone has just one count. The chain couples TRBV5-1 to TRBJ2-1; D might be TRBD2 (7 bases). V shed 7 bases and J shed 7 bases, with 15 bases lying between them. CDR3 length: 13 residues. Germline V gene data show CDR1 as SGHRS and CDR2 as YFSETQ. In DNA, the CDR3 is TGCGCCAGCCGTGGGGGGGCGGAGAATGAGCAGTTCTTC. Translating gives CASRGGAENEQFF.

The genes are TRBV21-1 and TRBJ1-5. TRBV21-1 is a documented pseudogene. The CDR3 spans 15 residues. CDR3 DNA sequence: TGTGCCAGCAGCAAGGGGGTCCGTGGCAATCAGCCCCAGCATTTT. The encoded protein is CASSKGVRGNQPQHF.

The CDR3 sequence: CASTPTWGGDEQYF. CDR3 DNA sequence: TGTGCCAGCACCCCGACGTGGGGGGGGGACGAGCAGTACTTC. The V call is TRBV27, the J call TRBJ2-7, with 7 bases fitting TRBD2. Germline-derived CDR1 and CDR2 are MNHEY and SMNVEV (reference sequence). The J segment lost 5 bases and the V segment lost 7 bases, leaving 11 bases of the junction unmatched. The CDR3 covers 14 residues.

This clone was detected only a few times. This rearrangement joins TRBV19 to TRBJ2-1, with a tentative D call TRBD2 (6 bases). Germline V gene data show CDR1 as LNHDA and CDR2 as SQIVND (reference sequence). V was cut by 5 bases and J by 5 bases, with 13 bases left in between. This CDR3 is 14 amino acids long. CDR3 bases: TGTGCCAGTAGTGTGGCGGGATTAAACAATGAGCAGTTCTTC. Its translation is CASSVAGLNNEQFF.

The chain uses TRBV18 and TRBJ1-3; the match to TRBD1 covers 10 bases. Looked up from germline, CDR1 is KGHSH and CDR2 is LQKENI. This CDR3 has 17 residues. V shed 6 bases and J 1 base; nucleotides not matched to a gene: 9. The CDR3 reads CASSQPGQGTSGNTIYF. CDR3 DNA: TGTGCCAGCTCCCAACCGGGACAGGGGACTTCTGGAAACACCATATATTTT.

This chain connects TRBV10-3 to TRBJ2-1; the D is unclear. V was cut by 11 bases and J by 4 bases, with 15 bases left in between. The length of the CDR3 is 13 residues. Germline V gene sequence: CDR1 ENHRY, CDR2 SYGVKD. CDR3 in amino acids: CASRRPDYNEQFF. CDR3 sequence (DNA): TGTGCCTCCAGGCGACCGGATTACAATGAGCAGTTCTTC.

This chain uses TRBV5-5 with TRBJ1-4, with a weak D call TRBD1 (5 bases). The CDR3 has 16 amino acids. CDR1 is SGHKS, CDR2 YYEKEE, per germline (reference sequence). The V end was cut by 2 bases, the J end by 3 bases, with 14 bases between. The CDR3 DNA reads TGTGCCAGCAGCTTTCATAGGGGTTTCGCTAATGAAAAACTGTTTTTT. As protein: CASSFHRGFANEKLFF.

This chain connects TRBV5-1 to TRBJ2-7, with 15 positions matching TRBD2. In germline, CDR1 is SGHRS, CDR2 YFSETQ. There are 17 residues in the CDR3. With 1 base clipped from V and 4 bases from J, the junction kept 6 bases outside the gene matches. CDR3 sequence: CASSLITGTSGRYEQYF. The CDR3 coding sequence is TGCGCCAGCAGCTTGATTACAGGGACTAGCGGGAGGTACGAGCAGTACTTC.

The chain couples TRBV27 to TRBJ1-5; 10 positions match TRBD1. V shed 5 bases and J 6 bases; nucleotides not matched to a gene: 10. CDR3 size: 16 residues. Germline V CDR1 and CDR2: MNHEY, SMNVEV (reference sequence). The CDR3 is CASSPGQGDLGQPQHF. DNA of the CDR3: TGTGCCAGCAGTCCCGGACAGGGGGATTTGGGTCAGCCCCAGCATTTT.

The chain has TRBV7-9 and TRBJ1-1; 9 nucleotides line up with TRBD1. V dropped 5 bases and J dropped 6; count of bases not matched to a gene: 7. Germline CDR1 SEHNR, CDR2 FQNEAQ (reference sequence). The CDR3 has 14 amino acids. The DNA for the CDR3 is TGTGCCAGCAGCAACCGGGACAGGGCGTCTGAAGCTTTCTTT. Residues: CASSNRDRASEAFF.

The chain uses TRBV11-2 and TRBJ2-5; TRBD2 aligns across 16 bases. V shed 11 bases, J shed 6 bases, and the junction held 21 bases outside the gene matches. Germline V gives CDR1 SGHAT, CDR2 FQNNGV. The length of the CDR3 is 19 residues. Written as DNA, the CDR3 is TGTGCCTCCAGCGGGGGAGGGGGACTAGCGGGAGGGAAGTGGAAGACCCAGTACTTC. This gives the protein CASSGGGGLAGGKWKTQYF.

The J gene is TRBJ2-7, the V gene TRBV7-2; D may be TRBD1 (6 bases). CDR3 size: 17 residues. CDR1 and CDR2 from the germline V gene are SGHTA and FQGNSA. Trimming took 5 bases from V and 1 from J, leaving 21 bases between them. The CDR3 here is CASSPTMTGHLSYEQYF. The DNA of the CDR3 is TGTGCCAGCAGCCCAACGATGACAGGTCACCTATCCTACGAGCAGTACTTC.

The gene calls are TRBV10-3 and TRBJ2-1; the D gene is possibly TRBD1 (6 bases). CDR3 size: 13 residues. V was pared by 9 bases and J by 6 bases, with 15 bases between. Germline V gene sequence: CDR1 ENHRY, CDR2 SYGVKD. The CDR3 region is CAICTGSSNEQFF. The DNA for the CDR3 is TGTGCCATATGTACAGGGTCTTCCAATGAGCAGTTCTTC.